This T cell receptor (beta chain) was retrieved from a study of blood T cell repertoires in COVID-19. Trimming removed 5 bases from V and 2 bases from J; junction bases left unmatched: 6. The V gene's germline CDR1 is SGHNT and CDR2 YYREEE (reference sequence). CDR3 length equals 14 residues. This clone was counted a few times. Sequencing was performed with immunoSEQ multiplex PCR; in TCRdb, only in-frame clones are kept and a portion is missing. The sample contains about 45,000 clones, around four fifths of which appear only once. The chain employs TRBV5-4 and TRBJ2-5; 7 positions agree with TRBD1. This sequence was found in an elderly woman with acute or convalescent COVID-19. The sequencing input was peripheral blood. The CDR3 loop is CASRLGTAQETQYF. The CDR3 DNA is TGTGCCAGCAGACTCGGGACAGCTCAAGAGACCCAGTACTTC.